This T cell receptor beta chain was obtained from a study of shared clonotypes between healthy human individuals. The CDR3 has 13 amino acids. The V gene's germline CDR1 is SQVTM and CDR2 ANQGSEA. V lost 4 bases and J lost 0, with 7 bases in between. The study drew all its donors from Caucasian adults living in Nashville, Tennessee. The table came from immunoSEQ multiplex PCR; TCRdb's copy has only in-frame clones and leaves some out. The table has 2 million to 2.5 million clones, roughly 92% seen once; the top ten hold around 0.38%. This receptor was obtained from a man between 18 and 29 years old in good health. Some clones in this sample may be carry-over from other donors' samples. The sample taken for sequencing was naive CD4+ T cells from PBMCs. Subset given: CD45RA+ positively selected. This sequence joins TRBV29-1 and TRBJ1-3, with D perhaps TRBD1 (5 bases). The CDR3 region is CSVVRGSGNTIYF. DNA for the CDR3: TGCAGCGTTGTAAGGGGCTCTGGAAACACCATATATTTT.